Sequencing of this T cell receptor beta chain was carried out in a study of cytomegalovirus exposure and HLA in healthy donors. Study-wide results and limits: Most TCR sequences showed up rarely, but some public TCRs showed up in many donors. Common viral pathogens seemed to be connected with several of the most significant clusters, according to a later analysis. About 87% or about 30% of the time was how often most TCR beta V segments were productive, according to an earlier analysis.

In the PCR, 60 Vbeta and 13 Jbeta primers were used. This table comes from immunoSEQ multiplex PCR, and its TCRdb copy is limited to in-frame clones, with some not included. The sample holds approximately 150,000 clones, about four fifths seen once. V shed 8 bases and J shed 7 bases, with 9 bases lying between them. Germline V gene data show CDR1 as MNHNS and CDR2 as SASEGT. The CDR3 covers 12 residues. A few counts support this clone. Its antigen remains unknown. The V call is TRBV6-1, the J call TRBJ1-6; D is ambiguous. Input material: PBMCs. This clonotype originated in a woman in her thirties or forties in good health and CMV-seropositive. CDR3 coding DNA: TGTGCCAGCTCTTATCCCAATTCACCCCTCCACTTT. Translation: CASSYPNSPLHF.